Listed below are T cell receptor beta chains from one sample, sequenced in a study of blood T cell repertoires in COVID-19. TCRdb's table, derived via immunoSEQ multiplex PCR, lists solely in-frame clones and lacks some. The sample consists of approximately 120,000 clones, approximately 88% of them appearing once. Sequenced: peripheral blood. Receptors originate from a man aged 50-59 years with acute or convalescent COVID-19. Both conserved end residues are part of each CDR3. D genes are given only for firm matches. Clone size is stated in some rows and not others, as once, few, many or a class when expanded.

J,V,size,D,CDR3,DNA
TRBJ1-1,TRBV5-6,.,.,CASSEQGTWITEAFF,TGTGCCAGCAGCGAACAGGGTACGTGGATCACTGAAGCTTTCTTT
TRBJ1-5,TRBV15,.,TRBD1,CATSRDRQGFGNQPQHF,TGTGCCACCAGCAGAGATCGACAGGGCTTCGGCAATCAGCCCCAGCATTTT
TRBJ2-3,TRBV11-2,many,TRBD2,CASSSGTSGYSTDTQYF,TGTGCCAGCAGCTCAGGGACTAGCGGGTATAGCACAGATACGCAGTATTTT
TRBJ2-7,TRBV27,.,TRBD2,CASKRLAGNNEQYF,TGTGCCAGCAAAAGACTAGCGGGAAACAACGAGCAGTACTTC
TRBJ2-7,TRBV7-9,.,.,CASSLSPGNEQYF,TGTGCCAGCAGCTTGAGTCCCGGGAACGAGCAGTACTTC
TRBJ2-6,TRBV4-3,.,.,CASSLTGYRISGANVLTF,TGCGCCAGCAGCCTTACGGGATACAGAATCTCTGGGGCCAACGTCCTGACTTTC
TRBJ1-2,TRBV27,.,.,CASSFTGGSGYTF,TGTGCCAGCAGTTTTACTGGGGGCTCTGGCTACACCTTC
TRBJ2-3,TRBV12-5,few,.,CASGFDRSTDTQYF,TGTGCTAGTGGTTTCGACAGGAGCACAGATACGCAGTATTTT
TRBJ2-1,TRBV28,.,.,CASRQTSINEQFF,TGTGCCAGCAGACAAACTAGTATTAATGAGCAGTTCTTC
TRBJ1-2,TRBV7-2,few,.,CASSLVGDNYGYTF,TGTGCCAGCAGCTTAGTGGGAGATAACTATGGCTACACCTTC
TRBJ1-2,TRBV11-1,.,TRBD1,CASSLQGARYGYTF,TGTGCCAGCAGCTTACAGGGGGCGCGGTATGGCTACACCTTC
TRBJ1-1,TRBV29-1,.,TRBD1,CSVSQGVGTEAFF,TGCAGCGTTTCACAGGGGGTCGGCACTGAAGCTTTCTTT
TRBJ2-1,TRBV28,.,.,CASSLTGGYNEQFF,TGTGCCAGCAGTTTGACCGGGGGTTACAATGAGCAGTTCTTC
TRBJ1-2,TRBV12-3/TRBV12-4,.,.,CASSLGPPYGYTF,TGTGCCAGCAGTTTGGGGCCCCCCTATGGCTACACCTTC
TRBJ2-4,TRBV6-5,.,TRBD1,CASRASTGAKNIQYF,TGTGCCAGCAGGGCCTCGACAGGGGCCAAAAACATTCAGTACTTC
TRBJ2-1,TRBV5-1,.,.,CASSLYRDEQFF,TGCGCCAGCAGCTTGTACAGGGATGAGCAGTTCTTC
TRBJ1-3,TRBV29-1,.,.,CSVDQNGSSGNTIYF,TGCAGCGTTGATCAAAACGGGAGCTCTGGAAACACCATATATTTT
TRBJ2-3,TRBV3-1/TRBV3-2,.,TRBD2,CASSQLAGGDTQYF,TGTGCCAGCAGCCAACTAGCGGGAGGAGATACGCAGTATTTT
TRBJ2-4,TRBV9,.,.,CASSVDGSYIQYF,TGTGCCAGCAGCGTTGACGGGAGTTACATTCAGTACTTC
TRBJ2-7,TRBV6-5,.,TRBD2,CASSQLAGVSYEQYF,TGTGCCAGCAGCCAACTAGCGGGGGTCTCCTACGAGCAGTACTTC
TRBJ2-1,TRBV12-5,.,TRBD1,CASGNHVGQGYNEQFF,TGTGCTAGTGGCAATCATGTAGGACAGGGGTACAATGAGCAGTTCTTC
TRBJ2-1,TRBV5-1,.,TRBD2,CASSPGLAKAEEQFF,TGCGCCAGCAGCCCCGGACTAGCGAAAGCGGAGGAGCAGTTCTTC
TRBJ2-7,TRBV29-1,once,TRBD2,CSVPGLSSYEQYF,TGCAGCGTCCCGGGACTAAGCTCCTACGAGCAGTACTTC
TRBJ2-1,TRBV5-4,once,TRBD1,CASSLAGTGYNEQFF,TGTGCCAGCAGCCTAGCCGGGACAGGGTACAATGAGCAGTTCTTC
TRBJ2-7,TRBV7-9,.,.,CASSPSYEQYF,TGTGCCAGCAGCCCGAGCTACGAGCAGTACTTC
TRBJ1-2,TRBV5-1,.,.,CASSLVGAEGYTF,TGCGCCAGCAGCTTGGTGGGGGCGGAGGGCTACACCTTC
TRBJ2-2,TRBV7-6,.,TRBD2,CASSLRLAANTGELFF,TGTGCCAGCAGCTTACGACTAGCGGCGAACACCGGGGAGCTGTTTTTT
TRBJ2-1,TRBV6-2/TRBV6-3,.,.,CASSLRQVSYNEQFF,TGTGCCAGCAGCCTTAGACAGGTCTCCTACAATGAGCAGTTCTTC
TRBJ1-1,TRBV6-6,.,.,CASSYGEGDTEAFF,TGTGCCAGCAGTTACGGGGAGGGGGACACTGAAGCTTTCTTT
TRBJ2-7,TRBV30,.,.,CAWSVGQPSYEQYF,TGTGCCTGGAGTGTAGGACAACCCTCCTACGAGCAGTACTTC
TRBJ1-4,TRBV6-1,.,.,CASSELLGAHEKLFF,TGTGCCAGCAGTGAATTACTGGGGGCTCATGAAAAACTGTTTTTT
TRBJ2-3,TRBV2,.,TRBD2,CAREAGPSTDTQYF,TGTGCCAGGGAAGCGGGACCTAGCACAGATACGCAGTATTTT
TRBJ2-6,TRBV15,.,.,CATSRDEAGANVLTF,TGTGCCACCAGCAGAGATGAGGCTGGGGCCAACGTCCTGACTTTC
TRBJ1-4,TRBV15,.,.,CATGRASEKLFF,TGTGCCACCGGCAGGGCCTCAGAAAAACTGTTTTTT
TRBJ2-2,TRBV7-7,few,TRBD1,CASSSLGQVGGELFF,TGTGCCAGCAGCTCGCTAGGACAGGTCGGCGGGGAGCTGTTTTTT
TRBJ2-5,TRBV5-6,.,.,CASSSRLTVQETQYF,TGTGCCAGCAGCTCCCGGTTGACAGTACAAGAGACCCAGTACTTC
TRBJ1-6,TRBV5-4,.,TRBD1,CASSLGQGFDSPLHF,TGTGCCAGCAGCTTGGGACAGGGGTTCGATTCACCCCTCCACTTT
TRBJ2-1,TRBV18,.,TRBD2,CASSPGGRSNEQFF,TGTGCCAGCTCACCTGGCGGGAGGTCAAATGAGCAGTTCTTC
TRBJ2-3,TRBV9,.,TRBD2,CASSVGTSGSTDTQYF,TGTGCCAGCAGCGTCGGGACTAGCGGGAGCACAGATACGCAGTATTTT
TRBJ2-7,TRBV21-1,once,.,CASSSNRYEQYF,TGTGCCAGCAGCTCTAACAGATACGAGCAGTACTTC